These 8 T cell receptor beta chains share one sample of origin, sequenced in a study of blood T cell repertoires in COVID-19. Only in-frame clones appear in the TCRdb table, and some are missing; sequencing was by immunoSEQ multiplex PCR. Among around 250,000 clones, roughly nine tenths were seen once, and the ten largest hold more than 1%. The sample comprised PBMCs or T cells enriched from blood (not recorded which). All receptors come from a human donor in a cohort exposed to, infected with or recovered from COVID-19 (not recorded which). The donor label of this sample is uncertain.

V is TRBV12-3 or TRBV12-4 and J is TRBJ1-1; no reliable D call. With 5 bases removed from V and 3 bases from J, the gap between germline ends came to 10 bases. The CDR3 extends over 13 amino acids. CDR3 loop: CASSRPEDTEAFF. CDR3 DNA: TGTGCCAGCAGTCGCCCTGAGGACACTGAAGCTTTCTTT.

The V and J genes are TRBV4-3 and TRBJ2-3; maybe TRBD2 (6 bases). V gave up 0 bases and J gave up 5 bases, with 18 bases separating them. Germline V gene data show CDR1 as LGHNA and CDR2 as YSLEER. CDR3 size: 17 residues. The CDR3 loop is CASSQDNRRGPEDTQYF. DNA for the CDR3: TGCGCCAGCAGCCAAGATAATCGGCGGGGACCAGAAGATACGCAGTATTTT.

This clone was seen only once. V usage is TRBV5-4 and J usage is TRBJ2-7; D is possibly TRBD1 (7 bases). Germline CDR1 is SGHNT and CDR2 is YYREEE (reference sequence). The ends were cut back, 4 bases at V and 4 bases at J, with 21 bases in the middle. This CDR3 has 16 residues. The CDR3 bases are TGTGCCAGCAGCATCCATGGGGGGACAGCTAGTTACGAGCAGTACTTC. The encoded protein is CASSIHGGTASYEQYF.

The chain has TRBV19 and TRBJ1-6; D is unclear. Trimming pared 3 bases from V and 8 bases from J, leaving 5 bases between. In germline, CDR1 is LNHDA, CDR2 SQIVND (reference sequence). CDR3 length: 12 amino acids. In nucleotides, the CDR3 is TGTGCCAGTAGTATCGCGGATTCACCCCTCCACTTT. Translation: CASSIADSPLHF.

This clone occurred a few times. The chain uses TRBV5-1 and TRBJ1-6; 9 nucleotides align to TRBD1. Per germline, CDR1 SGHRS and CDR2 YFSETQ. Losses at the gene ends were 4 bases for V and 9 bases for J; bases not matched to a gene: 8. CDR3 size: 15 residues. The CDR3 loop reads CASSGRTGAGSPLHF. The CDR3, as DNA: TGCGCCAGCAGCGGACGGACAGGGGCTGGTTCACCCCTCCACTTT.

J is TRBJ2-3 and V is TRBV2; 11 bases map to TRBD2. This CDR3 has 15 amino acids. V was clipped by 4 bases and J by 5 bases; unmatched bases: 5. In germline, CDR1 is SNHLY, CDR2 FYNNEI. As DNA, the CDR3 is TGTGCCAGCAGTGCTCTAGCGGGGGGAGGAGATACGCAGTATTTT. This translates into CASSALAGGGDTQYF.

The rearrangement joins TRBV5-4 to TRBJ2-3; 8 bases map to TRBD2. CDR3 length: 15 amino acids. The germline gives CDR1 SGHNT, CDR2 YYREEE (reference sequence). V was clipped by 4 bases and J by 7 bases; unmatched bases: 11. CDR3 bases: TGTGCCAGCAGCCTCGGGGGGGCGGTGAGGAATACGCAGTATTTT. Protein: CASSLGGAVRNTQYF.

The chain carries TRBV6-2 or TRBV6-3 and TRBJ2-1; 10 bases match TRBD2. The J segment lost 4 bases and the V segment lost 5 bases, leaving 5 bases of the junction unmatched. Looked up from germline, CDR1 is MNHEY and CDR2 is SVGEGT. CDR3 length: 15 residues. The CDR3 DNA follows: TGTGCCAGCAGTCTAGCGGGGGAAGGGTACAATGAGCAGTTCTTC. Its translation is CASSLAGEGYNEQFF.